This TCR beta chain came from a study of blood T cell repertoires in COVID-19. The V gene end was trimmed by 10 bases and the J gene end by 4 bases; junction bases not matched to a gene: 9. Germline CDR1 reads MNHEY; CDR2 reads SMNVEV (reference sequence). CDR3 length: 15 amino acids. Resolution of symptoms, clearance, or two negative PCRs was present in recovered Cohort 3 donors. The repertoire was sequenced with immunoSEQ multiplex PCR; TCRdb's copy has only in-frame clones and lacks some. The sample consists of roughly 300,000 clones, 85% of them appearing once. Sequenced sample: PBMCs or T cells enriched from blood (not recorded which). The clonotype was recovered from a woman aged 50 to 60 who had recovered from COVID-19. The V call is TRBV27, the J call TRBJ2-2; TRBD2 aligns across 10 bases. CDR3: CATPTSGIGTGELFF. The CDR3 DNA reads as TGTGCCACCCCCACTAGCGGGATCGGCACCGGGGAGCTGTTTTTT.